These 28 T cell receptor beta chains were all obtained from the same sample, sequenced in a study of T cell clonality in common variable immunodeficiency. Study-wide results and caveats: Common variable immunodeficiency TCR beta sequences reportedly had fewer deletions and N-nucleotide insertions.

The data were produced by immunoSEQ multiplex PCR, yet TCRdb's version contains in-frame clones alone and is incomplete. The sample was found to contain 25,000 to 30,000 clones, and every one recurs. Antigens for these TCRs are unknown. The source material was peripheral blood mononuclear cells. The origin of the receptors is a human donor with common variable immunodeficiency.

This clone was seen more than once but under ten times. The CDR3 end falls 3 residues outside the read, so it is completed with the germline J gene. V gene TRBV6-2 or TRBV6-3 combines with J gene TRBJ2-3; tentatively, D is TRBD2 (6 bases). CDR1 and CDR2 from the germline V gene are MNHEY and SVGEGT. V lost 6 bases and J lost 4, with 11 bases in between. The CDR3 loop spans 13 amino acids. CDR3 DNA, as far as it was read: TGTGCCAGCAGCCGACTAGAGTCAGATACG. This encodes CASSRLESDT. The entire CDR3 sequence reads CASSRLESDTQYF.

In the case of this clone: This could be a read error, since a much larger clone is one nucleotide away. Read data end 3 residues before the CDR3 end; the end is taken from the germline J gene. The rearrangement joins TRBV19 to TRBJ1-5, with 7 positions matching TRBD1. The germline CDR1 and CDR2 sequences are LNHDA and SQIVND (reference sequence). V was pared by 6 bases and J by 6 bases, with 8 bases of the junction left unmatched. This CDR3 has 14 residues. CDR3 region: CASSHTGDAQPQHF. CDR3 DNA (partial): TGTGCCAGTAGCCATACAGGGGATGCTCAGCCC.

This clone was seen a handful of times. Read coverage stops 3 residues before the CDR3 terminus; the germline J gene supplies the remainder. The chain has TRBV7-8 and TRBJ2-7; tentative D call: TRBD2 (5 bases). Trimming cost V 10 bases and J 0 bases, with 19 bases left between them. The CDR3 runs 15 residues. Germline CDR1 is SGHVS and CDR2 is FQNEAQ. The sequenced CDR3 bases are TGTGCCACTATGTTGGGTAGCGAGAACTCCTACGAG. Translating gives CATMLGSENSYE. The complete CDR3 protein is CATMLGSENSYEQYF. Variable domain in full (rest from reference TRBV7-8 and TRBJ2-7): GAGVSQSPRYKVAKRGQDVALRCDPISGHVSLFWYQQALGQGPEFLTYFQNEAQLDKSGLPSDRFFAERPEGSVSTLKIQRTQQEDSAVYLCATMLGSENSYEQYFGPGTRLTVT.

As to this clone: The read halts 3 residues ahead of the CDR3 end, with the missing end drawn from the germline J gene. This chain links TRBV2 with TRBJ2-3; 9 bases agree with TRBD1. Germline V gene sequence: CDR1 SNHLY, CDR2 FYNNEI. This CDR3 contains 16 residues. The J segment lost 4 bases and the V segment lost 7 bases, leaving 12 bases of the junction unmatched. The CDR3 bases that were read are TGTGCCAGCAATATCCCGGGACAGGGAAAGGCAGATACG. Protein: CASNIPGQGKADT. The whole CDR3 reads CASNIPGQGKADTQYF.

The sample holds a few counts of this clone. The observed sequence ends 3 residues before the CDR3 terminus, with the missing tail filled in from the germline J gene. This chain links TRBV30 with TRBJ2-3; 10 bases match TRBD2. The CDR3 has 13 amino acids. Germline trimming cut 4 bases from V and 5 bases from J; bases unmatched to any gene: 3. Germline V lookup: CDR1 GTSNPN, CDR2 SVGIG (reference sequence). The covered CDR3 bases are TGTGCCTGGACTAGCGGGGGAGGAGATACG. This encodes CAWTSGGGDT. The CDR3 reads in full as CAWTSGGGDTQYF.

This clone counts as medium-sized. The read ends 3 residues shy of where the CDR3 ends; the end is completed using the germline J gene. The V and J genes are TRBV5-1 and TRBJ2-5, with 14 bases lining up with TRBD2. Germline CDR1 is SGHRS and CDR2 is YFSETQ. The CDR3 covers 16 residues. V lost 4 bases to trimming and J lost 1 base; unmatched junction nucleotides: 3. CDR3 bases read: TGCGCCAGCAGCCGAGGGACTAGCGGGGGCCAAGAGACC. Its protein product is CASSRGTSGGQET. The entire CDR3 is CASSRGTSGGQETQYF.

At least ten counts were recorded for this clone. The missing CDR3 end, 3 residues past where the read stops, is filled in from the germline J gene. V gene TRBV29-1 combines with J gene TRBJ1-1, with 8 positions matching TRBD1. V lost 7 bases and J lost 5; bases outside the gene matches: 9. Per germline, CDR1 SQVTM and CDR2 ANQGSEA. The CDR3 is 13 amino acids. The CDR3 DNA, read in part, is TGCAGCGCCAGGACAGGGAGAGGGACTGAA. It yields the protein CSARTGRGTE. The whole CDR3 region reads CSARTGRGTEAFF.

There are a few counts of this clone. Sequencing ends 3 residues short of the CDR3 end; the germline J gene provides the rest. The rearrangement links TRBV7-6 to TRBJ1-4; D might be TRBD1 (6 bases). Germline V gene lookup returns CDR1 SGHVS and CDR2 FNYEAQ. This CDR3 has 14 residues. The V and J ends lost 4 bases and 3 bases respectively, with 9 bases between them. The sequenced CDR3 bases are TGTGCCAGCAGCTGGGGGCCAGCTAATGAAAAA. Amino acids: CASSWGPANEK. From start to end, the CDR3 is CASSWGPANEKLFF.

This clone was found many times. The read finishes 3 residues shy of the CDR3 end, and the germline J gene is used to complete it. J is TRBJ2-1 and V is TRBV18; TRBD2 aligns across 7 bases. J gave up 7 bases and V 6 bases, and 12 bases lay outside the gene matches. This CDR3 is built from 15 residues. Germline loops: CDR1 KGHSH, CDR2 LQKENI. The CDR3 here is CASSPGLEVGNEQFF. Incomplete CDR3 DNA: TGTGCCAGCTCGCCCGGACTAGAGGTTGGGAATGAG.

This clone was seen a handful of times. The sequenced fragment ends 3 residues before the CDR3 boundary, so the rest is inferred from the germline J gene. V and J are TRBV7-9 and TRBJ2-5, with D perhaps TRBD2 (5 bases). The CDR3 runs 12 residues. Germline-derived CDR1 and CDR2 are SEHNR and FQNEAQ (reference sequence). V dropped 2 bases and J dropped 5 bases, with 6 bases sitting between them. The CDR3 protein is CASSLQRETQYF. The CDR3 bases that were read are TGTGCCAGCAGCTTACAGCGGGAGACC.

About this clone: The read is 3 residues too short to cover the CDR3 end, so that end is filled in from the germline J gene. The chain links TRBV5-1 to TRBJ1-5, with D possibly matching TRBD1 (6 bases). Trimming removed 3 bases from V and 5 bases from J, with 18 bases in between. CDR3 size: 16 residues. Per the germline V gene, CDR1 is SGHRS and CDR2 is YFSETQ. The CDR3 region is CASSSGAGQGYQPQHF. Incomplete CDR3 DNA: TGCGCCAGCAGCTCTGGGGCGGGACAAGGGTATCAGCCC. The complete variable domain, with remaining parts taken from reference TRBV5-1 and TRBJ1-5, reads KAGVTQTPRYLIKTRGQQVTLSCSPISGHRSVSWYQQTPGQGLQFLFEYFSETQRNKGNFPGRFSGRQFSNSRSEMNVSTLELGDSALYLCASSSGAGQGYQPQHFGDGTRLSIL.

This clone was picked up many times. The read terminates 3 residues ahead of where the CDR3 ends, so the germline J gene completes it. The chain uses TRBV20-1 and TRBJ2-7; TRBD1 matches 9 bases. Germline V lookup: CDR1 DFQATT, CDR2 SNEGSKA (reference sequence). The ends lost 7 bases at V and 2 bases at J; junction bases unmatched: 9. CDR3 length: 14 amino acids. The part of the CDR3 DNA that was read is TGCAGTGGACAGGGGGACAGCGAGACCTACGAG. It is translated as CSGQGDSETYE. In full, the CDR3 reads CSGQGDSETYEQYF.

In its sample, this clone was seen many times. The CDR3 reads CSARVLSVSSYNEQFF. CDR3 DNA, as far as it was read: TGCAGTGCTAGAGTTCTTAGCGTTTCCTCCTACAATGAG. V gene TRBV20-1 combines with J gene TRBJ2-1, with D maybe TRBD2 (5 bases). The read comes to an end 3 residues before the CDR3 does, leaving the germline J gene to fill in the end. The CDR3 length is 16 residues. Germline loops: CDR1 DFQATT, CDR2 SNEGSKA (reference sequence). Between the trimmed V and J ends, which lost 1 base and 0 bases, there was a span of 13 bases.

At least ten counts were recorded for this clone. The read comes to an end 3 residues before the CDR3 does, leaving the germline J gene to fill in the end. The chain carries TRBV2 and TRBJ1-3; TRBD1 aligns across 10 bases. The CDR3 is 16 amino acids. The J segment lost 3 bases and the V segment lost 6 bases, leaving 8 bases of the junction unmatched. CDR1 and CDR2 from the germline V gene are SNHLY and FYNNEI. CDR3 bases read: TGTGCCAGCAGCGACGACAGGGGGCAAGGTGGAAACACC. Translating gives CASSDDRGQGGNT. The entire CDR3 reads CASSDDRGQGGNTIYF.

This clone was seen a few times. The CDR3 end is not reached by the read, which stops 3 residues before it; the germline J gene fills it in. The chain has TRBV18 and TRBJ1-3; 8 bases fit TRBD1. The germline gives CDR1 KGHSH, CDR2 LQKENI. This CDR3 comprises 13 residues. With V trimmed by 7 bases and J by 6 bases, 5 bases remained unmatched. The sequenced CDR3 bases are TGTGCCAGCTTGACAGGGGTCGAAAACACC. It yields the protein CASLTGVENT. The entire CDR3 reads CASLTGVENTIYF.

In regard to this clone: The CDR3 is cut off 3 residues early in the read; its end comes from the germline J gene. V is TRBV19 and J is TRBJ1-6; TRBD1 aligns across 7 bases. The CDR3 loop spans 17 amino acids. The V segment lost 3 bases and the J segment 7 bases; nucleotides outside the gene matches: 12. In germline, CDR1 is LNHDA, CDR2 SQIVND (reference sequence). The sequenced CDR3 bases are TGTGCCAGTAGTATTCTTGGACAGGAGGCGAGGAATTCACCC. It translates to CASSILGQEARNSP. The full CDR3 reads CASSILGQEARNSPLHF.

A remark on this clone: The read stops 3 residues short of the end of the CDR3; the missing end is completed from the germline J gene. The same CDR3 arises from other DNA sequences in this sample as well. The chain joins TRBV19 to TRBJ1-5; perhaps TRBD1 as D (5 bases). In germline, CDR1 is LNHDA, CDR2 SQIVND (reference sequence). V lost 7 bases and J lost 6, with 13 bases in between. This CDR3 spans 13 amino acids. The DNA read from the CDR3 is TGTGCCAGTATGGGGGGGATGGGTCAGCCC. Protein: CASMGGMGQP. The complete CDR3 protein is CASMGGMGQPQHF.

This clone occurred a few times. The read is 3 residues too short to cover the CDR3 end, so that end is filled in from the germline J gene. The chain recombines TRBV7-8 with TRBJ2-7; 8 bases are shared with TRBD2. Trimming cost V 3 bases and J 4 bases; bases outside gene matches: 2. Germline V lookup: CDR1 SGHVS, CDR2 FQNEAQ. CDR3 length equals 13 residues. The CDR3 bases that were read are TGTGCCAGCAGCTTCGGGGGGGTGTACGAG. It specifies CASSFGGVYE. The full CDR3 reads CASSFGGVYEQYF.

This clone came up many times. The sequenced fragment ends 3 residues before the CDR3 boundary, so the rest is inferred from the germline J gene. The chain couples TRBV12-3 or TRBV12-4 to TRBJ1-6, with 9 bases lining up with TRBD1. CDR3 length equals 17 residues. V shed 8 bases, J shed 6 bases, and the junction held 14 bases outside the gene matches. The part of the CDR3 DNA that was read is TGTGCCAGCGGACGTGGGACAGGGAACAATCTTAATTCACCC. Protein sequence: CASGRGTGNNLNSP. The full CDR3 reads CASGRGTGNNLNSPLHF.

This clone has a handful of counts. The CDR3 loop is CASSQMAGGNQPQHF. The part of the CDR3 DNA that was read is TGTGCCAGCAGCCAAATGGCCGGCGGAAATCAGCCC. The chain recombines TRBV7-2 with TRBJ1-5; D not certain. The read terminates 3 residues ahead of where the CDR3 ends, so the germline J gene completes it. CDR1 is SGHTA and CDR2 is FQGNSA in the germline V gene. The V end was cut by 5 bases, the J end by 4 bases, with 15 bases between. The CDR3 length is 15 residues.

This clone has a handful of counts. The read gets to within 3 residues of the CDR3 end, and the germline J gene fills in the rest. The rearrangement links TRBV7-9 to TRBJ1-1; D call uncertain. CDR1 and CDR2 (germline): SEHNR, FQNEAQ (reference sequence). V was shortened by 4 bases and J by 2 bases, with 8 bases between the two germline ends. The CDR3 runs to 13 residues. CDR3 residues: CASSSMTNTEAFF. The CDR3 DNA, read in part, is TGTGCCAGCAGCTCCATGACTAACACTGAA.

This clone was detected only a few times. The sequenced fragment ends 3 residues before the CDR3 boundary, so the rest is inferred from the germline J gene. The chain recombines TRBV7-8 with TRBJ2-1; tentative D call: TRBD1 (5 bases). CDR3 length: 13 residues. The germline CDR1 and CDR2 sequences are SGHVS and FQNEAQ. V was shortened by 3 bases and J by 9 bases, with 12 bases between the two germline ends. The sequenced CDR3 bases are TGTGCCAGCAGCTTGCAGGGTCAGGCTGAG. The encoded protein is CASSLQGQAE. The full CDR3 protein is CASSLQGQAEQFF. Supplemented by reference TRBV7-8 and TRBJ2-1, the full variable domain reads GAGVSQSPRYKVAKRGQDVALRCDPISGHVSLFWYQQALGQGPEFLTYFQNEAQLDKSGLPSDRFFAERPEGSVSTLKIQRTQQEDSAVYLCASSLQGQAEQFFGPGTRLTVL.

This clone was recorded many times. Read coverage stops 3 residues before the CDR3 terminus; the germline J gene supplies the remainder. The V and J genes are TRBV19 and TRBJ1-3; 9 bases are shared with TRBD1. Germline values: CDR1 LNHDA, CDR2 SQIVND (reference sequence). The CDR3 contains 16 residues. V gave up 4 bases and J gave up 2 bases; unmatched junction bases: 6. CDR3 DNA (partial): TGTGCCAGTAGTACCCTACAGGGGGCGGCTGGAAACACC. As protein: CASSTLQGAAGNT. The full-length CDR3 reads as CASSTLQGAAGNTIYF.

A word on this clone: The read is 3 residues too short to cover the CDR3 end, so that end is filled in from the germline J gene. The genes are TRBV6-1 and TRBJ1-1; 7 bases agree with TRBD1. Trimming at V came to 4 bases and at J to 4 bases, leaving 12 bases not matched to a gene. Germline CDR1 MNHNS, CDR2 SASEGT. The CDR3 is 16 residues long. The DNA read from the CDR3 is TGTGCCAGCAGTGCCCAAGACAGGGACGGGGGCACTGAA. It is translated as CASSAQDRDGGTE. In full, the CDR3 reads CASSAQDRDGGTEAFF.

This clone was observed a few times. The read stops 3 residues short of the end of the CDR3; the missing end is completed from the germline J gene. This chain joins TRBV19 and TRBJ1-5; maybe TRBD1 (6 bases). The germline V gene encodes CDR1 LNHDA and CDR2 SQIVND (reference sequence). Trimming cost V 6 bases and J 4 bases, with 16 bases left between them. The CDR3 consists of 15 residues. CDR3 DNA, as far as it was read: TGTGCCAGTAGCCCACCCGACAGGAAAAATCAGCCC. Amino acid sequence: CASSPPDRKNQP. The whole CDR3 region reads CASSPPDRKNQPQHF.

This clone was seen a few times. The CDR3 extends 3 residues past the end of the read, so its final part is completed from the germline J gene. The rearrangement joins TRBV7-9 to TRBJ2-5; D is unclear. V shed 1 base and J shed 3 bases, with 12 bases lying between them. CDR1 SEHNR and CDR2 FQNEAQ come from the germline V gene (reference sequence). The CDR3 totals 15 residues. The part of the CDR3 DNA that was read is TGTGCCAGCAGCTTAGAAGGCAGGCGAAAAGAGACC. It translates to CASSLEGRRKET. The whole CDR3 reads CASSLEGRRKETQYF.

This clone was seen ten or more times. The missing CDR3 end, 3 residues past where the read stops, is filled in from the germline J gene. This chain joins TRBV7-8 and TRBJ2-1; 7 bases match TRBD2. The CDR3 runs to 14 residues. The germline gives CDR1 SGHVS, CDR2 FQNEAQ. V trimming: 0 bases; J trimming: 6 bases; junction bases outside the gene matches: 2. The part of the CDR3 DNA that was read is TGTGCCAGCAGCTTAGCTGGGAGGGGCAATGAG. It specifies CASSLAGRGNE. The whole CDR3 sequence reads CASSLAGRGNEQFF.

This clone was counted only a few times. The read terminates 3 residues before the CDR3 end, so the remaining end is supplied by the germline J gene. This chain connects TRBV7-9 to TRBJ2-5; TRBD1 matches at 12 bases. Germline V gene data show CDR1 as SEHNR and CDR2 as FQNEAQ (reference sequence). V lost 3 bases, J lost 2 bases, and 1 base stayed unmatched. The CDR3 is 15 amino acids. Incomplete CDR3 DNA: TGTGCCAGCAGCTTGGGACAGGGGGCTCAAGAGACC. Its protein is CASSLGQGAQET. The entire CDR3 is CASSLGQGAQETQYF.